The entry that follows covers one T cell receptor (beta chain) sequence. This CDR3 spans 13 amino acids. Germline CDR1 is SNHLY and CDR2 is FYNNEI. With 6 bases removed from V and 6 bases from J, the gap between germline ends came to 14 bases. The sample originates from a study of blood T cell repertoires in COVID-19. Study in general: Sites in the United States, Italy and Spain provided acute and convalescent COVID-19 samples. In each case, the material was cDNA or gDNA derived from T cells, B-cell-depleted T cells, or PBMCs.

As originally analysed: Reference gene primer amplification gave nucleated cell count estimates. Generated by immunoSEQ multiplex PCR, the TCRdb table keeps only in-frame clones and is missing some. The V and J calls and clone size are taken from that table; D and trimming were inferred from the DNA. The profile shows hundreds of thousands of clones, approximately 82% of them singletons. The chain is built from TRBV2 and TRBJ1-1; tentative D call: TRBD1 (5 bases). The clonotype comes from a woman aged 70-85 years with active or convalescent COVID-19. Sequencing input: peripheral blood. The DNA of the CDR3 is TGTGCCAGCAGCCCCGGGGGGGTCGCTGAAGCTTTCTTT. This gives the protein CASSPGGVAEAFF. Filled out from reference TRBV2 and TRBJ1-1, the complete variable domain reads EPEVTQTPSHQVTQMGQEVILRCVPISNHLYFYWYRQILGQKVEFLVSFYNNEISEKSEIFDDQFSVERPDGSNFTLKIRSTKLEDSAMYFCASSPGGVAEAFFGQGTRLTVV.